This T cell receptor (beta chain) was identified during a study of OX40 agonist ivuxolimab in advanced cancers. The study, taken as a whole, reports: Clonal expansion was among the lowest in partial responders at 0.1-3.0 mg/kg, especially CD8+.

Concerning this clone itself: Antigen unknown.

Assay: immunoSEQ multiplex PCR; the TCRdb copy retains only in-frame clones and omits some. Here the sample spans 70,000 or so clones, about 90% being singletons. Trimming took 2 bases from V and 6 from J, leaving 12 bases between them. Germline values: CDR1 SEHNR, CDR2 FQNEAQ (reference sequence). CDR3 length: 14 amino acids. The source material was CD4+ or CD8+ T cells sorted from blood, sampled in a trial of the OX40 agonist ivuxolimab. V and J are TRBV7-9 and TRBJ2-3; D unclear. This receptor was identified in an adult with an advanced solid tumor such as melanoma, head and neck, liver or kidney cancer. The CDR3 DNA reads TGTGCCAGCAGCTTATCCTCGACGGACGATACGCAGTATTTT. Residues: CASSLSSTDDTQYF.